This TCR beta chain originates from a study of T cells in Graves' hyperthyroidism and ophthalmopathy. Each 10 ml fresh peripheral blood draw supplied the PBMCs. RNA transcripts provided the source from which TCR beta CDR3 regions were amplified. Initially, a first-round RT-PCR of the TCR CDR3 employed the HTBI primer set. TCRdb re-derived calls from the multiplex PCR reads in MiXCR, one entry per CDR3 protein. Here the sample spans some 490,000 distinct CDR3 sequences, roughly 23% being singletons. This clonotype came up many times. Trimming took off 3 bases at V and 4 bases at J, with 6 bases between the two ends. This CDR3 is 12 amino acids long. The germline CDR1 and CDR2 sequences are LGHDT and YNNKEL (reference sequence).

Sequences were obtained from blood. This rearrangement joins TRBV3-1 to TRBJ1-1, with D unclear. The sequence was collected from a woman in her seventies with Graves' ophthalmopathy. In DNA form, the CDR3 reads TGTGCCAGCAGCCACGCCAGCACTGAAGCTTTCTTT. Its protein product is CASSHASTEAFF.